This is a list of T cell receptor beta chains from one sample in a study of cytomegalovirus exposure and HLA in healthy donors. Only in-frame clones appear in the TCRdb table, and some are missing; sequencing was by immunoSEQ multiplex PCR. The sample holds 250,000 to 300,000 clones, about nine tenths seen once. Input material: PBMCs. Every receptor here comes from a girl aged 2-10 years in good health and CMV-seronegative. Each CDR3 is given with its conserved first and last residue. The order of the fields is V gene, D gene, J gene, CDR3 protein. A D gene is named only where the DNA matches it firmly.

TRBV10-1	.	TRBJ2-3	CASSEARADTQYF
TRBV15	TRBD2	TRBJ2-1	CATSRDISGGASSSYNEQFF
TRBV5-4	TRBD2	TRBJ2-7	CASSPGGRGGYEQYF
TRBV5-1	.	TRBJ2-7	CASSLGLVSRNHEQYF
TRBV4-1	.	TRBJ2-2	CASSQGFSDTGELFF
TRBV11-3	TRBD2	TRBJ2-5	CASSHRLAGEETQYF
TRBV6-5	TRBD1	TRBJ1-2	CASRRQGGRGGYTF
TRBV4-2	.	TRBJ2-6	CASSQETGSSSGANVLTF
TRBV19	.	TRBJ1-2	CASSLLGQGNGYTF
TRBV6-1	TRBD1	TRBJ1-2	CASSEEGRGRFIYGYTF
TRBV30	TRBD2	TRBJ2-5	CAWSWGMAGGQETQYF
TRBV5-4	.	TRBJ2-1	CASSSAGTPSYNEQFF